The clone carrying this T cell receptor (beta chain) showed up many times. Gene-specific TRAV and TRBV primers were used for first-strand cDNA, covering alpha and beta chains. TCR amplification involved 15 to 25 PCR cycles with a constant-region primer and V-primer adapter. Isolated mRNA underwent amplification by in vitro transcription. TCRdb called the reads again in MiXCR, with one record for every CDR3 protein. The data contain some 60,000 distinct CDR3 sequences, more than 25% of them singletons. The source of the sample is a study of low-dose radiotherapy and immunotherapy resistance in tumors. On the study more broadly: Intravenous ipilimumab 1 mg/kg every six weeks was given with nivolumab 240 mg every two weeks. It was every two weeks, one day before radiation and immunotherapy, that intravenous cyclophosphamide 200 mg/m2 was given.

Time point here: before trial treatment. Nivolumab, ipilimumab, aspirin, low-dose cyclophosphamide and low-dose radiotherapy were all administered to the donors. The material was PBMCs, obtained before treatment. The source is a male donor with rectosigmoid adenocarcinoma.

The CDR3 loop reads CSATGGDNGELFF. In DNA, the CDR3 is TGCAGCGCTACAGGGGGTGATAACGGGGAGCTGTTTTTT. This sequence joins TRBV29-1 and TRBJ2-2; 8 bases align to TRBD1. This CDR3 comprises 13 residues. Per the germline V gene, CDR1 is SQVTM and CDR2 is ANQGSEA. Trimming took 7 bases from V and 7 from J; bases not matched to a gene: 8.